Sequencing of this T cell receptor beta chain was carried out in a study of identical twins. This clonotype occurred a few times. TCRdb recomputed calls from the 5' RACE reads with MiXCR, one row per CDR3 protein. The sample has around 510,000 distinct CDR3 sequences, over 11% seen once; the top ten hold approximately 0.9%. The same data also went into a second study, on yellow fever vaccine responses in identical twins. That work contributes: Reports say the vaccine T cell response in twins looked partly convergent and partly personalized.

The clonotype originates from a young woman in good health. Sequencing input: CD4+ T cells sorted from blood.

CDR3 protein: CASSTAGGHNEQFF. CDR3 nucleotide sequence: TGTGCCAGCAGCACAGCGGGGGGGCACAATGAGCAGTTCTTC. The chain combines TRBV7-9 with TRBJ2-1, with 10 positions matching TRBD2. The CDR3 spans 14 residues. Germline V gene data show CDR1 as SEHNR and CDR2 as FQNEAQ (reference sequence). Trimming at V came to 5 bases and at J to 5 bases, leaving 3 bases not matched to a gene.